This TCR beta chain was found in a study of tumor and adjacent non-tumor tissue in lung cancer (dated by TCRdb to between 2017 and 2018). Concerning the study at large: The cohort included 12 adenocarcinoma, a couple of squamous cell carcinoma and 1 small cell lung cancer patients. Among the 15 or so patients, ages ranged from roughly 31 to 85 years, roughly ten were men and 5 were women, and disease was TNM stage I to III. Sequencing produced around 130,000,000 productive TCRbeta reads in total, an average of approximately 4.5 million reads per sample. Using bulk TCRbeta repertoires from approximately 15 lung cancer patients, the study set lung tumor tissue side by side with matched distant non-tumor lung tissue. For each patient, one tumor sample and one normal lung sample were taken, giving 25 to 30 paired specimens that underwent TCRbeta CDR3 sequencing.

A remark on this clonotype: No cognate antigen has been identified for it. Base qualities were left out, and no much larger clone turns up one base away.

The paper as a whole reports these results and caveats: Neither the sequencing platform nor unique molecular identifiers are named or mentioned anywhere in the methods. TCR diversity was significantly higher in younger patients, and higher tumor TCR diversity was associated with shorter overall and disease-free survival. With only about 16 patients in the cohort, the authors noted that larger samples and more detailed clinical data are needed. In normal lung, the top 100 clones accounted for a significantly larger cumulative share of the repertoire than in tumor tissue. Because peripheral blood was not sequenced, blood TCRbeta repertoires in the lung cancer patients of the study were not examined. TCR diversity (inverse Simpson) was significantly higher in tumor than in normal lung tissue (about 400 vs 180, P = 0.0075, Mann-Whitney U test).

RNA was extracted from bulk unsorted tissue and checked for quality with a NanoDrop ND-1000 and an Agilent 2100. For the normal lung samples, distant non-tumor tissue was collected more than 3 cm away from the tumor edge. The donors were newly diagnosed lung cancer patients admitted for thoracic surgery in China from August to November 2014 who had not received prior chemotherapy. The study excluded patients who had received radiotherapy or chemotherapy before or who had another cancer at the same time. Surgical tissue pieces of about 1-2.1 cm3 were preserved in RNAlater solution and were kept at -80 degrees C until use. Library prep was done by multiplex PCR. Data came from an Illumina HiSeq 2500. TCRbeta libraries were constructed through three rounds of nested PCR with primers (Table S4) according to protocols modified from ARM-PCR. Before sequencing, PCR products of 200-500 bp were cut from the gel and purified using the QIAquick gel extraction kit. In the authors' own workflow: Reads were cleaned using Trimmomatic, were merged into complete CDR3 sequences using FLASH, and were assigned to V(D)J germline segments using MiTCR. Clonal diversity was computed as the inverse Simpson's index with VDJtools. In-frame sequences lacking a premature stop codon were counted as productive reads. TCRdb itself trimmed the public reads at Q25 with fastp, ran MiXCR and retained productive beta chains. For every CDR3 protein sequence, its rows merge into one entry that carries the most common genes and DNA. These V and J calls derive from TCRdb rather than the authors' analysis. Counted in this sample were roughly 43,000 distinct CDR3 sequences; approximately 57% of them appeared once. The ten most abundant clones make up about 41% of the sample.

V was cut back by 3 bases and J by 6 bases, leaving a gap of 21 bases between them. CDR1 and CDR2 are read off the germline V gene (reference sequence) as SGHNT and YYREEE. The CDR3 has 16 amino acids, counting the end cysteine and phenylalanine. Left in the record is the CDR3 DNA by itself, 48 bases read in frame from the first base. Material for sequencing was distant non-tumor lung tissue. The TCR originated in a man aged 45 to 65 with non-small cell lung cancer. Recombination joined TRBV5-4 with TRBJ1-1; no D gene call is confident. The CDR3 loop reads CASSSPKTRPLSEAFF. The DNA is TGTGCCAGCAGCTCCCCTAAAACAAGGCCCCTATCTGAAGCTTTCTTT.